The present TCR beta chain was sequenced within a study of T cells in Graves' hyperthyroidism and ophthalmopathy. No ophthalmopathy progression within 18 months constituted stable Graves' hyperthyroidism. From under 12 ml of fresh peripheral blood, PBMCs were isolated. CDR1 is DFQATT and CDR2 is SNEGSKA in the germline V gene (reference sequence). The CDR3 is 14 amino acids. The V gene lost 3 bases and the J gene lost 10 bases, with 19 bases spanning the gap. In its sample, this clonotype was seen a few times. Its target is not known. Study-wide findings and caveats: Stable hyperthyroidism and ophthalmopathy were separated using 13 V-J signatures. Most clonotypes expanded in the thyroid (above 0.001) were also present in blood.

The investigators amplified TCR beta CDR3 regions from RNA transcripts. HTBI primers were the set used in a first-round RT-PCR of the TCR CDR3. TCRdb reanalysed the multiplex PCR reads using MiXCR and keeps one entry per CDR3 protein. The sample has 340,000 or so distinct CDR3 sequences; 18% are singletons. The chain is built from TRBV20-1 and TRBJ2-1; D is perhaps TRBD1 (6 bases). This sequence originates from a woman in her forties or fifties with Graves' hyperthyroidism. The source material was blood. The CDR3 DNA follows: TGCAGTGCTAGTCCCGGGACAACCCCATGGGAGCAGTTCTTC. Translated, it gives CSASPGTTPWEQFF.